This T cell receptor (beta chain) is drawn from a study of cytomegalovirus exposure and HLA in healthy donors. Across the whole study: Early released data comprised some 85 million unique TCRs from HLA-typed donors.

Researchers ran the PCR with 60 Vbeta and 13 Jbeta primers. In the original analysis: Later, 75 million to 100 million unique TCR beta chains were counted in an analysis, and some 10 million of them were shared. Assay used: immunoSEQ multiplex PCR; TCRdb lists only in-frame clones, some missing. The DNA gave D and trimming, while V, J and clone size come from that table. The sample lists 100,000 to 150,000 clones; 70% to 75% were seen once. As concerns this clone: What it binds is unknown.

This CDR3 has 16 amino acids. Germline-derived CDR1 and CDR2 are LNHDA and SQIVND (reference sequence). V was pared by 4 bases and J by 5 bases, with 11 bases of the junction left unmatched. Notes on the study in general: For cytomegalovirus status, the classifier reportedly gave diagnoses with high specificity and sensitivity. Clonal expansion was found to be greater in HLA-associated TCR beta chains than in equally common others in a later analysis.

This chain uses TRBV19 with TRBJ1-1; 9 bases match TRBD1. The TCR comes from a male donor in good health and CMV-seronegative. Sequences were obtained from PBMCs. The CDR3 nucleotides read TGTGCCAGTAGTACACTTCCCGGGACAGGGCGAACTGAAGCTTTCTTT. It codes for CASSTLPGTGRTEAFF.